These 22 T cell receptor beta chains were sequenced from one sample in a study of identical twins. TCRdb reanalysed the 5' RACE reads using MiXCR and keeps one entry per CDR3 protein. The top ten clones hold about 0.99% of a sample with about 520,000 distinct CDR3 sequences, roughly a fifth of them seen once. This same sample was also part of a study on T cells expressing NK-cell markers.

What was sequenced was CD4+ T cells sorted from blood. These receptors originate from a woman under 30 in good health.

The chain couples TRBV5-1 to TRBJ2-7; D is possibly TRBD1 (6 bases). The germline gives CDR1 SGHRS, CDR2 YFSETQ. The CDR3 runs to 15 residues. Trimming shortened V by 6 bases and J by 4 bases, and 20 bases separated the two germline ends. The CDR3 DNA reads as TGCGCCAGCACCGACCCAGGGGCTCTCGGTTACGAGCAGTACTTC. Translated: CASTDPGALGYEQYF.

V and J are TRBV24-1 and TRBJ2-3; tentative D call: TRBD2 (6 bases). V lost 3 bases and J 8 bases, leaving 14 bases between the germline ends. Germline assignment: CDR1 KGHDR and CDR2 SFDVKD. This CDR3 comprises 14 residues. The CDR3 sequence is CATSDPGSNLTQYF. CDR3 nucleotides: TGTGCCACCAGTGATCCCGGGAGCAACCTTACGCAGTATTTT.

The rearrangement joins TRBV12-3 or TRBV12-4 to TRBJ2-3, with D unclear. The CDR3 length is 13 residues. Trimming shortened V by 7 bases and J by 6 bases, and 14 bases separated the two germline ends. The CDR3 DNA reads TGTGCCAGCAACTCGAGGATCCCGGATACGCAGTATTTT. Translating it yields CASNSRIPDTQYF.

A few counts support this clonotype. This sequence joins TRBV5-5 and TRBJ2-2; D is unresolved. Germline CDR1 reads SGHKS; CDR2 reads YYEKEE (reference sequence). V lost 4 bases to trimming and J lost 5 bases, with 15 bases between them. The CDR3 spans 15 residues. CDR3 residues: CASSQAQTHTGELFF. CDR3 DNA: TGTGCCAGCAGCCAGGCACAGACACATACCGGGGAGCTGTTTTTT.

This clonotype was seen a handful of times. The chain couples TRBV10-2 to TRBJ2-7; tentatively, D is TRBD1 or TRBD2 (5 bases each). Trimming cost V 8 bases and J 2 bases, with 10 bases left between them. The CDR3 consists of 12 residues. Germline V gene lookup returns CDR1 WSHSY and CDR2 SAAADI. CDR3: CASGWGTYEQYF. CDR3 sequence (DNA): TGCGCCAGCGGTTGGGGGACCTACGAGCAGTACTTC.

This clonotype was seen a few times. The chain uses TRBV20-1 and TRBJ2-6; no clear D. V dropped 6 bases and J dropped 1 base, with 10 bases sitting between them. The V gene's germline CDR1 is DFQATT and CDR2 SNEGSKA (reference sequence). The CDR3 totals 14 residues. The CDR3 loop reads CSAATTSGANVLTF. CDR3 nucleotide sequence: TGCAGTGCCGCTACTACTTCTGGGGCCAACGTCCTGACTTTC.

V is TRBV5-6 and J is TRBJ2-3; TRBD2 aligns across 7 bases. V trimming: 0 bases; J trimming: 0 bases; junction bases outside the gene matches: 10. In germline, CDR1 is SGHDT, CDR2 YYEEEE. The CDR3 has 18 amino acids. The CDR3 is CASSLGWGGESSTDTQYF. CDR3 bases: TGTGCCAGCAGCTTGGGGTGGGGGGGGGAATCTAGCACAGATACGCAGTATTTT.

The chain links TRBV12-3 or TRBV12-4 to TRBJ1-4; 7 bases map to TRBD1. V lost 6 bases, J lost 13 bases, and 14 bases stayed unmatched. The CDR3 is 14 amino acids. The chain's CDR3 is CASSTRGPTNRLFF. For the CDR3, the DNA is TGTGCCAGCAGCACAAGGGGGCCCACCAACCGACTGTTTTTT.

V usage is TRBV12-3 or TRBV12-4 and J usage is TRBJ2-2; 10 bases match TRBD2. The CDR3 is made up of 15 amino acids. The trim removed 10 bases at V and 0 bases at J, leaving 5 bases unmatched. The CDR3: CATPGTSANTGELFF. The CDR3, as DNA: TGTGCCACCCCCGGGACTAGCGCGAACACCGGGGAGCTGTTTTTT.

This clonotype occurred many times. V gene TRBV20-1 combines with J gene TRBJ2-1; 8 bases align to TRBD1. The CDR3 runs to 13 residues. The ends lost 7 bases at V and 6 bases at J; junction bases unmatched: 8. From germline, CDR1 is DFQATT and CDR2 SNEGSKA (reference sequence). CDR3 sequence (DNA): TGCAGTGTCCGCGGACAGGGCTTCAATGAGCAGTTCTTC. This sequence encodes CSVRGQGFNEQFF.

This chain joins TRBV12-2 and TRBJ2-1; the listed D gene, TRBD2, was not tested against the DNA. TRBV12-2 is recorded as a pseudogene. The CDR3 is 16 residues long. CDR3 region: CASPRGGLAVDNEQFF. As DNA, the CDR3 is TGTGCAAGTCCCCGGGGGGGACTAGCGGTTGACAATGAGCAGTTCTTC.

This clonotype appeared many times. V is TRBV5-1 and J is TRBJ1-1; unclear D gene. Trimming shortened V by 8 bases and J by 1 base, and 15 bases separated the two germline ends. Germline CDR1 reads SGHRS; CDR2 reads YFSETQ. CDR3 size: 14 residues. The CDR3 DNA reads as TGCGCCAGTTCTCTCCGGCTGGCGAACACTGAAGCTTTCTTT. Encoded protein: CASSLRLANTEAFF.

This sequence joins TRBV2 and TRBJ2-1; TRBD2 is a possible D gene (6 bases). CDR1 and CDR2 (germline): SNHLY, FYNNEI. V was pared by 1 base and J by 6 bases, with 10 bases between. This CDR3 region has 14 residues. The DNA of the CDR3 is TGTGCCAGCAGTGAAGATGGGCGGGGCAATGAGCAGTTCTTC. The encoded protein is CASSEDGRGNEQFF.

This clonotype has ten or more counts. The genes are TRBV7-9 and TRBJ2-2, with 7 bases aligning to TRBD1. This CDR3 is 15 amino acids long. V lost 2 bases and J lost 6; bases outside the gene matches: 6. Germline assignment: CDR1 SEHNR and CDR2 FQNEAQ (reference sequence). The CDR3 spells CASSLSAGTAGELFF. In DNA form, the CDR3 reads TGTGCCAGCAGCTTATCCGCCGGGACAGCCGGGGAGCTGTTTTTT. The full variable domain, rest sourced from reference TRBV7-9 and TRBJ2-2, is DTGVSQNPRHKITKRGQNVTFRCDPISEHNRLYWYRQTLGQGPEFLTYFQNEAQLEKSRLLSDRFSAERPKGSFSTLEIQRTEQGDSAMYLCASSLSAGTAGELFFGEGSRLTVL.

There are many counts of this clonotype. The J gene is TRBJ2-1, the V gene TRBV5-1, with unresolved D. V gave up 1 base and J gave up 0 bases, with 5 bases separating them. CDR1 is SGHRS and CDR2 is YFSETQ in the germline V gene. The CDR3 loop spans 14 amino acids. The CDR3 region has the DNA TGCGCCAGCAGCTTGAGTAACTCCTACAATGAGCAGTTCTTC. It translates to CASSLSNSYNEQFF.

The chain uses TRBV5-8 and TRBJ2-3; perhaps TRBD2 as D (5 bases). V was pared by 5 bases and J by 1 base, with 8 bases between. Germline V gene lookup returns CDR1 SGHTS and CDR2 YDEGEE. The CDR3 runs to 13 residues. CDR3 amino acids: CASRYGGTDTQYF. CDR3 coding DNA: TGTGCCAGCAGGTACGGGGGCACAGATACGCAGTATTTT.

This chain links TRBV29-1 with TRBJ1-1; 7 bases align to TRBD1. CDR1 and CDR2 (germline): SQVTM, ANQGSEA. The CDR3 sequence is 11 residues long. The V segment lost 6 bases and the J segment 10 bases; nucleotides outside the gene matches: 8. CDR3 nucleotides: TGCAGCGTCCAGGGGGTAGGCGGAGCTTTCTTT. This translates into CSVQGVGGAFF.

A few counts support this clonotype. The genes are TRBV5-6 and TRBJ2-1, with D perhaps TRBD1 (6 bases). The germline V and J ends were trimmed by 4 bases and 4 bases, with 12 bases remaining between them. The CDR3 covers 14 residues. Germline V CDR1 and CDR2: SGHDT, YYEEEE. The CDR3 coding sequence is TGTGCCAGCAGCCTGATCGGACAGTACAATGAGCAGTTCTTC. The encoded protein is CASSLIGQYNEQFF.

V usage is TRBV12-3 or TRBV12-4 and J usage is TRBJ2-1, with D tentatively TRBD2 (7 bases). The V end was cut by 3 bases, the J end by 4 bases, with 16 bases between. CDR3 size: 16 residues. CDR3 DNA sequence: TGTGCCAGCAGTTTTGGTTGGGGGGGCAGATACAATGAGCAGTTCTTC. Its protein product is CASSFGWGGRYNEQFF.

This clonotype was recorded at least ten times. The rearrangement links TRBV27 to TRBJ2-5; 9 positions agree with TRBD1. The CDR3 is 15 residues long. After removal of 5 bases from V and 4 bases from J, the junction contained 8 bases not matched to a gene. The germline V gene has CDR1 MNHEY and CDR2 SMNVEV (reference sequence). CDR3 amino acids: CASSANYRGRETQYF. As DNA, the CDR3 is TGTGCCAGCAGTGCAAATTACAGGGGGCGAGAGACCCAGTACTTC.

This clonotype turned up a few times. The chain employs TRBV7-2 and TRBJ2-7; 8 bases are shared with TRBD2. The CDR3 is made up of 15 amino acids. Trimming at V came to 0 bases and at J to 7 bases, leaving 8 bases not matched to a gene. Germline-derived CDR1 and CDR2 are SGHTA and FQGNSA. The CDR3 sequence: CASSLAPRGLGEQYF. In DNA, the CDR3 is TGTGCCAGCAGCTTAGCACCCCGGGGACTAGGGGAGCAGTACTTC. The whole variable domain, remainder taken from reference TRBV7-2 and TRBJ2-7, is GAGVSQSPSNKVTEKGKDVELRCDPISGHTALYWYRQSLGQGLEFLIYFQGNSAPDKSGLPSDRFSAERTGGSVSTLTIQRTQQEDSAVYLCASSLAPRGLGEQYFGPGTRLTVT.

The V call is TRBV11-1, the J call TRBJ2-7; tentatively, D is TRBD1 (5 bases). The germline gives CDR1 SGHAT, CDR2 FQDESV (reference sequence). The ends were cut back, 3 bases at V and 5 bases at J, with 14 bases in the middle. The CDR3 has 14 amino acids. The CDR3 sequence: CASSFFQGGHEQYF. The CDR3 DNA follows: TGTGCCAGCAGCTTTTTCCAGGGCGGCCACGAGCAGTACTTC.